This T cell receptor (beta chain) was obtained from a study of T cells after yellow fever vaccination. Many counts were recorded for this clonotype. Via MiXCR, TCRdb re-called the 5' RACE reads, giving one row per CDR3 protein. The sample has about 350,000 distinct CDR3 sequences, under 15% seen once. This sequence originates from a man younger than 30 who received the YFV17D yellow fever vaccine. The sample here was CD4+ T cells sorted from PBMCs, taken 15 days after the yellow fever booster vaccination.

The CDR3: CASSSGGDPAKNIQYF. The CDR3 DNA is TGTGCCAGCAGCTCAGGGGGCGACCCTGCCAAAAACATTCAGTACTTC. V usage is TRBV7-8 and J usage is TRBJ2-4; 8 nucleotides align to TRBD1. CDR3 size: 16 residues. Germline CDR1 is SGHVS and CDR2 is FQNEAQ. V shed 4 bases, J shed 1 base, and the junction held 6 bases outside the gene matches. Drawing the rest from reference TRBV7-8 and TRBJ2-4, the complete variable domain is GAGVSQSPRYKVAKRGQDVALRCDPISGHVSLFWYQQALGQGPEFLTYFQNEAQLDKSGLPSDRFFAERPEGSVSTLKIQRTQQEDSAVYLCASSSGGDPAKNIQYFGAGTRLSVL.